The present TCR beta chain was sequenced within a study of sequential checkpoint blockade in melanoma. The protocol was immunoSEQ multiplex PCR, while the TCRdb copy is restricted to in-frame clones and leaves out a portion. The table lists 13,000 or so clones, approximately 78% of them singletons. Treatment of the sample: randomized to nivolumab then ipilimumab (arm A) or the reverse (arm B). None of the patients previously received DNA-damaging chemotherapy. Live CD3+CD8+ CD19− CD56− cells were sorted from PBMCs. Trimming took 2 bases from V and 7 from J, leaving 13 bases between them. This CDR3 is built from 14 residues. Germline V gives CDR1 SGDLS, CDR2 YYNGEE.

The chain couples TRBV9 to TRBJ2-1; tentative D call: TRBD1 (5 bases). The source was CD8+ T cells sorted from blood (inferred from file names), collected from a patient given nivolumab and ipilimumab in sequence. The TCR sequence derives from a human donor with melanoma. The CDR3 DNA reads TGTGCCAGCAGCGTCCATATGACAGAAAATGAGCAGTTCTTC. It codes for CASSVHMTENEQFF.